The TCR beta chain described here comes from a study of cytomegalovirus exposure and HLA in healthy donors. Whole-study context: The study's early data release held 75 million to 95 million unique TCRs from HLA-typed donors. Notes on the study in general: It was shown in a later analysis that HLA-associated TCR beta chains were more clonally expanded than other, equally common chains.

Germline trimming cut 7 bases from V and 9 bases from J; bases unmatched to any gene: 9. The CDR3 length is 13 residues. CDR1 is LNHDA, CDR2 SQIVND, per germline (reference sequence). It was with 60 Vbeta and 13 Jbeta primers that the PCR ran. TCRdb keeps only in-frame clones here, not all; method: immunoSEQ multiplex PCR. Of more than 85,000 clones in the sample, around 15% were seen once. Points on this clone: Its specificity is not known.

V is TRBV19 and J is TRBJ1-5, with 7 bases matching TRBD1. The sequence was collected from a female donor in good health and CMV-seronegative. Material for sequencing was PBMCs. CDR3 in amino acids: CASKGQSYRPQHF. The CDR3 region has the DNA TGTGCCAGTAAGGGACAGTCCTATCGGCCCCAGCATTTT.